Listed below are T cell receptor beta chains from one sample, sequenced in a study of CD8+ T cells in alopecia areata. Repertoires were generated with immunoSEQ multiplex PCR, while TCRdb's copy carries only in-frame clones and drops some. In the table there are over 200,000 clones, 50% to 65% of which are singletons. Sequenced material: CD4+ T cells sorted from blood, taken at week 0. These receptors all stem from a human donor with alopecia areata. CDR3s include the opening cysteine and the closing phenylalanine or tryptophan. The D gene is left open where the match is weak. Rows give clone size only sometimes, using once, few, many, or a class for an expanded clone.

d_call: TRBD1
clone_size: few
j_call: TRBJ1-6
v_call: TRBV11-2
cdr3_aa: CASRFSDRASNSPLHF
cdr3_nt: TGTGCCAGCAGGTTTTCGGACAGGGCTTCGAATTCACCCCTCCACTTT

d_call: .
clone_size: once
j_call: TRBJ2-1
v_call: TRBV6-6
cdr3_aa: CASRSGTYNEQFF
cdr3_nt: TGTGCCAGCAGGAGCGGTACTTACAATGAGCAGTTCTTC

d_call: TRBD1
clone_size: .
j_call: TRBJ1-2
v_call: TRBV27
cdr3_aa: CASRGTGLYGYTF
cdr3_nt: TGTGCCAGCAGGGGGACAGGGCTCTATGGCTACACCTTC

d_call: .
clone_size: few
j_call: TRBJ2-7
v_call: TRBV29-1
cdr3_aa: CSVKGSSYEQYF
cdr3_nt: TGCAGCGTTAAGGGCAGTTCCTACGAGCAGTACTTC

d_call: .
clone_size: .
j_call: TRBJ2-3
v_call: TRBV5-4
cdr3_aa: CASKVFSRRDTQYF
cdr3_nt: TGTGCCAGCAAGGTTTTCTCCCGCAGGGATACGCAGTATTTT

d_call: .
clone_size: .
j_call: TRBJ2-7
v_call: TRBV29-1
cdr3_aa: CSGGPGSGEQYF
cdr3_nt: TGCAGCGGGGGCCCTGGGAGTGGGGAGCAGTACTTC

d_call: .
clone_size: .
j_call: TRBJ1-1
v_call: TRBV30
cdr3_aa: CAWSEVLFVGQNTEAFF
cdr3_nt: TGTGCCTGGAGTGAAGTATTGTTCGTCGGACAGAACACTGAAGCTTTCTTT

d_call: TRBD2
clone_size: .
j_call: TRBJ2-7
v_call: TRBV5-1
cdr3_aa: CASSLGAGGPEDEQYF
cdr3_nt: TGCGCCAGCAGCTTGGGTGCGGGAGGGCCTGAAGACGAGCAGTACTTC

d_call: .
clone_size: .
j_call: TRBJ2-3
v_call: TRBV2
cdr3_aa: CASSEDGGTDTQYF
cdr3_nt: TGTGCCAGCAGTGAAGATGGGGGCACAGATACGCAGTATTTT

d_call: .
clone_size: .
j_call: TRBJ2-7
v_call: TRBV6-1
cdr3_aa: CASSERTRGMYEQYF
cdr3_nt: TGTGCCAGCAGTGAAAGGACGAGGGGCATGTACGAGCAGTACTTC

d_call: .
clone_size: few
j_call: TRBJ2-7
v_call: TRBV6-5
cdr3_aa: CASSYRGSTYEQYF
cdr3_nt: TGTGCCAGCAGTTACAGGGGCTCTACCTACGAGCAGTACTTC

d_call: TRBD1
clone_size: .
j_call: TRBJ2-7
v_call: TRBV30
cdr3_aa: CASDRGLYEQYF
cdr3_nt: TGTGCCTCCGACAGGGGGCTGTACGAGCAGTACTTC

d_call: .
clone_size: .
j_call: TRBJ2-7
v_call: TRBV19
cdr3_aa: CASSIAGTWYF
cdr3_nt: TGTGCCAGTAGTATTGCGGGGACCTGGTACTTC

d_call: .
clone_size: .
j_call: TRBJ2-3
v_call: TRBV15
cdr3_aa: CATSSLAFTDTQYF
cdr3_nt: TGTGCCACCAGCAGTTTAGCTTTCACAGATACGCAGTATTTT

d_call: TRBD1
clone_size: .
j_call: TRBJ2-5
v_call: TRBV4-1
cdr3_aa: CASSHQTGGQETQYF
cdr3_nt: TGCGCCAGCAGCCACCAAACAGGGGGCCAAGAGACCCAGTACTTC